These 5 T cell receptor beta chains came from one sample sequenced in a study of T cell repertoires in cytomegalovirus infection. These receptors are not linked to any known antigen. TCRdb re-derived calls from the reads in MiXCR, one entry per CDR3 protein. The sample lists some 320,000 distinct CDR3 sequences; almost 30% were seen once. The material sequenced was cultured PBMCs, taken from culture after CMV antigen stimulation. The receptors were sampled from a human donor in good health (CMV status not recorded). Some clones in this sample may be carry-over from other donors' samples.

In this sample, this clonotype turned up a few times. The CDR3 spells CASSFGPNQPQHF. The CDR3 DNA reads TGTGCCAGCAGTTTCGGTCCCAATCAGCCCCAGCATTTT. This chain uses TRBV12-3 or TRBV12-4 with TRBJ1-5; unclear D gene. The CDR3 length is 13 residues. The V gene lost 3 bases and the J gene lost 3 bases, with 6 bases spanning the gap.

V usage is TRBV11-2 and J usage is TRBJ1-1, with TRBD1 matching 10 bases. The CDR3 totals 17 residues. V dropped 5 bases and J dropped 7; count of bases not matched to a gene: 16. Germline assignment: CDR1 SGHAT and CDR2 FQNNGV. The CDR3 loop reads CASSAGDRGAIRDEAFF. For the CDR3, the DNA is TGTGCCAGCAGCGCAGGGGACAGGGGAGCAATTCGGGATGAAGCTTTCTTT.

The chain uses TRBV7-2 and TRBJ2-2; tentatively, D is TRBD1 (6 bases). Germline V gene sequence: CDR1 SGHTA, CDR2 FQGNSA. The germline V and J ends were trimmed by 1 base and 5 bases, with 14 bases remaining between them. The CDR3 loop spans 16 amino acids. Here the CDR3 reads CASSLDRASPTGELFF. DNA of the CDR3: TGTGCCAGCAGCTTAGACAGGGCTAGCCCAACCGGGGAGCTGTTTTTT.

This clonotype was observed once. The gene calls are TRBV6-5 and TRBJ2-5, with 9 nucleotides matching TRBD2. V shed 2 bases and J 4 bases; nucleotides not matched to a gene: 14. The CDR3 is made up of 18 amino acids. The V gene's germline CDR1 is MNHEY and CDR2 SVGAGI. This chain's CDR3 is CASSYRLAGVVSPETQYF. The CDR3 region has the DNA TGTGCCAGCAGTTACCGATTAGCGGGAGTTGTCTCCCCAGAGACCCAGTACTTC.

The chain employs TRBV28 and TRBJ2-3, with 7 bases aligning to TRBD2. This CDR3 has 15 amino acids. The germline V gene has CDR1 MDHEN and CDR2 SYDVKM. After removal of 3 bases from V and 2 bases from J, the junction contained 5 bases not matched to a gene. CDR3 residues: CASSFGGRATDTQYF. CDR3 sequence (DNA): TGTGCCAGCAGTTTCGGGGGGAGGGCCACAGATACGCAGTATTTT.